Listed below are T cell receptor beta chains from one sample, sequenced in a study of OX40 agonist ivuxolimab in advanced cancers. Using immunoSEQ multiplex PCR, the repertoire was profiled, and TCRdb retains in-frame clones only, with some absent. The sample has about 62,000 clones; 85% are singletons. The sample was CD4+ or CD8+ T cells sorted from blood, taken in a trial of the OX40 agonist ivuxolimab. Receptor source: an adult with an advanced solid tumor such as melanoma, head and neck, liver or kidney cancer. The CDR3 runs from the conserved cysteine through the conserved F or W. D genes are given only for firm matches. Rows may omit the clone size; those that give it use once, few, many or a size class.

v_call: TRBV5-6
d_call: -
j_call: TRBJ1-2
clone_size: -
cdr3_aa: CASSLLGPGAYGYTF
cdr3_nt: TGTGCCAGCAGCTTGCTGGGACCAGGGGCCTATGGCTACACCTTC

v_call: TRBV28
d_call: TRBD2
j_call: TRBJ2-3
clone_size: once
cdr3_aa: CASPGLAGERDTQYF
cdr3_nt: TGTGCCAGCCCAGGACTAGCGGGAGAAAGGGATACGCAGTATTTT

v_call: TRBV7-3
d_call: -
j_call: TRBJ2-6
clone_size: -
cdr3_aa: CASSLIPDRSSGANVLTF
cdr3_nt: TGTGCCAGCAGCTTAATCCCGGACCGAAGCTCTGGGGCCAACGTCCTGACTTTC

v_call: TRBV5-6
d_call: -
j_call: TRBJ2-3
clone_size: -
cdr3_aa: CASSLASTDTQYF
cdr3_nt: TGTGCCAGCAGCTTAGCGAGCACAGATACGCAGTATTTT

v_call: TRBV27
d_call: TRBD1
j_call: TRBJ2-7
clone_size: -
cdr3_aa: CASSRSSPGQGSYEQYF
cdr3_nt: TGTGCCAGCAGTCGATCGTCGCCGGGACAGGGAAGCTACGAGCAGTACTTC

v_call: TRBV10-3
d_call: -
j_call: TRBJ2-5
clone_size: once
cdr3_aa: CAISESGGAQETQYF
cdr3_nt: TGTGCCATCAGTGAGAGTGGGGGAGCACAAGAGACCCAGTACTTC

v_call: TRBV27
d_call: -
j_call: TRBJ2-1
clone_size: -
cdr3_aa: CASSLYDGTAYNEQFF
cdr3_nt: TGTGCCAGCAGTTTATATGACGGGACGGCCTACAATGAGCAGTTCTTC

v_call: TRBV2
d_call: TRBD1
j_call: TRBJ1-1
clone_size: -
cdr3_aa: CASARSGQGNTEAFF
cdr3_nt: TGTGCCAGCGCCAGATCGGGACAGGGGAACACTGAAGCTTTCTTT

v_call: TRBV27
d_call: TRBD1
j_call: TRBJ2-7
clone_size: -
cdr3_aa: CASSLSGTGSREQYF
cdr3_nt: TGTGCCAGCAGTTTGTCCGGGACAGGGTCGAGGGAGCAGTACTTC

v_call: TRBV2
d_call: -
j_call: TRBJ1-3
clone_size: few
cdr3_aa: CASRPGFAGNTIYF
cdr3_nt: TGTGCCAGCAGACCAGGGTTTGCTGGAAACACCATATATTTT